These T cell receptor beta chains were read from a single sample in a study of T cell repertoires in cytomegalovirus infection. MiXCR, run by TCRdb on the reads, gives a single entry per CDR3 protein. The repertoire has fewer than 350,000 distinct CDR3 sequences, 8% to 10% of them found once; the top ten carry approximately 4.5%. Material for sequencing was PBMCs. The receptors derive from a human donor in good health (CMV status not recorded). Some clones in this sample may be carry-over from other donors' samples. Both conserved end residues are part of each CDR3. The D gene is left open where the match is weak. Size values are once, few and many counts, or a class for expanded clones, and some rows have none.

abundance: .; d_gene: .; v_gene: TRBV14; j_gene: TRBJ2-1; CDR3nt: TGTGCCAGCAGCCAAGGAAACGTGAGGGAGCAGTTCTTC; CDR3aa: CASSQGNVREQFF
abundance: few; d_gene: .; v_gene: TRBV7-2; j_gene: TRBJ2-1; CDR3nt: TGTGCCAGCAGCTCCCACCCCTCTTACAATGAGCAGTTCTTC; CDR3aa: CASSSHPSYNEQFF
abundance: many; d_gene: TRBD1; v_gene: TRBV25-1; j_gene: TRBJ2-6; CDR3nt: TGTGCCAGCTCCCCTTCGGGACAGGGGTCCGGGGCCAACGTCCTGACTTTC; CDR3aa: CASSPSGQGSGANVLTF
abundance: .; d_gene: TRBD2; v_gene: TRBV9; j_gene: TRBJ2-7; CDR3nt: TGTGCCAGCAGCCCCACAGCGGGGGCCGCCTACGAGCAGTACTTC; CDR3aa: CASSPTAGAAYEQYF
abundance: few; d_gene: .; v_gene: TRBV5-4; j_gene: TRBJ1-1; CDR3nt: TGTGCCAGCAGCTTGGGTTGGAGGGGCGGCACTGAAGCTTTCTTT; CDR3aa: CASSLGWRGGTEAFF
abundance: many; d_gene: .; v_gene: TRBV12-3/TRBV12-4; j_gene: TRBJ2-7; CDR3nt: TGTGCCAGCAGTGTTTTACAGGGAAGCCACGAGCAGTACTTC; CDR3aa: CASSVLQGSHEQYF
abundance: many; d_gene: TRBD2; v_gene: TRBV7-6; j_gene: TRBJ2-5; CDR3nt: TGTGCCAGCAGCTTCGAAGCGGGAGTTCCAGAGACCCAGTACTTC; CDR3aa: CASSFEAGVPETQYF
abundance: few; d_gene: TRBD2; v_gene: TRBV20-1; j_gene: TRBJ2-5; CDR3nt: TGCAGTGCTACCGTAGCGGGAACCTACCAAGAGACCCAGTACTTC; CDR3aa: CSATVAGTYQETQYF
abundance: .; d_gene: TRBD1; v_gene: TRBV5-1; j_gene: TRBJ1-6; CDR3nt: TGCGCCAGCAGGGAGGGACAGCCTAATTCACCCCTCCACTTT; CDR3aa: CASREGQPNSPLHF
abundance: .; d_gene: .; v_gene: TRBV12-3/TRBV12-4; j_gene: TRBJ2-4; CDR3nt: TGTGCCAGCAGTCCTCGCCGGGAGTCGGGTTACATTCAGTACTTC; CDR3aa: CASSPRRESGYIQYF
abundance: .; d_gene: .; v_gene: TRBV7-7; j_gene: TRBJ2-5; CDR3nt: TGTGCCAGCAGCCCAGGAGGGCCAGCGGGAGAGACCCAGTACTTC; CDR3aa: CASSPGGPAGETQYF
abundance: many; d_gene: .; v_gene: TRBV7-2; j_gene: TRBJ2-3; CDR3nt: TGTGCCAGCAGCGCCTACGGGGGGCGCACAGATACGCAGTATTTT; CDR3aa: CASSAYGGRTDTQYF
abundance: few; d_gene: .; v_gene: TRBV27; j_gene: TRBJ2-2; CDR3nt: TGTGCCAGCAGCTCCACCGACTGGAGGGAGCTGTTTTTT; CDR3aa: CASSSTDWRELFF
abundance: few; d_gene: .; v_gene: TRBV20-1; j_gene: TRBJ1-2; CDR3nt: TGCAGTGCTAGAGATCGTTTCGGGGGGCAACAGACTAACTATGGCTACACCTTC; CDR3aa: CSARDRFGGQQTNYGYTF
abundance: few; d_gene: .; v_gene: TRBV29-1; j_gene: TRBJ2-5; CDR3nt: TGCAGCGTTGATGAAGGGGTGGTGGAGACCCAGTACTTC; CDR3aa: CSVDEGVVETQYF
abundance: many; d_gene: TRBD1; v_gene: TRBV7-8; j_gene: TRBJ1-2; CDR3nt: TGTGCCAGCAGCGCTTACCTAACGGGGACAGGCAACTATGGCTACACCTTC; CDR3aa: CASSAYLTGTGNYGYTF
abundance: many; d_gene: .; v_gene: TRBV4-1; j_gene: TRBJ1-1; CDR3nt: TGCGCCAGCAGCCATTCTTCGGCCTCATCAGACACTGAAGCTTTCTTT; CDR3aa: CASSHSSASSDTEAFF
abundance: many; d_gene: .; v_gene: TRBV20-1; j_gene: TRBJ2-5; CDR3nt: TGCAGTGCTAGGTCCAGACAGGATCTAGGGGAGACCCAGTACTTC; CDR3aa: CSARSRQDLGETQYF
abundance: once; d_gene: .; v_gene: TRBV10-2; j_gene: TRBJ1-1; CDR3nt: TGCGCCAGCAGGCTCCTAGAGGGCACTGAAGCTTTCTTT; CDR3aa: CASRLLEGTEAFF
abundance: .; d_gene: .; v_gene: TRBV27; j_gene: TRBJ1-2; CDR3nt: TGTGCCAGCAGTTTATCAGGGGAGAGGGGTTCTGGCTACACCTTC; CDR3aa: CASSLSGERGSGYTF
abundance: .; d_gene: .; v_gene: TRBV7-3; j_gene: TRBJ2-2; CDR3nt: TGTGCCAGCAGCCCGGACAGATATTTCACCGGGGAGCTGTTTTTT; CDR3aa: CASSPDRYFTGELFF
abundance: many; d_gene: .; v_gene: TRBV7-9; j_gene: TRBJ2-7; CDR3nt: TGTGCCAGCAGCTCCAGGATCTACGAGCAGTACTTC; CDR3aa: CASSSRIYEQYF
abundance: .; d_gene: .; v_gene: TRBV20-1; j_gene: TRBJ2-7; CDR3nt: TGCAGTGCTGAAGGGGGAGGCTCCTACGAGCAGTACTTC; CDR3aa: CSAEGGGSYEQYF
abundance: .; d_gene: TRBD1; v_gene: TRBV10-3; j_gene: TRBJ2-3; CDR3nt: TGTGCCATCAGTGGCGCTAACCAGGGGGCGGGCACAGATACGCAGTATTTT; CDR3aa: CAISGANQGAGTDTQYF
abundance: .; d_gene: .; v_gene: TRBV15; j_gene: TRBJ2-5; CDR3nt: TGTGCCACCAGTTTTGCTTACAGCATCCAAGAGACCCAGTACTTC; CDR3aa: CATSFAYSIQETQYF
abundance: .; d_gene: .; v_gene: TRBV19; j_gene: TRBJ1-1; CDR3nt: TGTGCCAGTGTAAGGGGGGGAATCCCTGAAGCTTTCTTT; CDR3aa: CASVRGGIPEAFF
abundance: many; d_gene: .; v_gene: TRBV7-2; j_gene: TRBJ2-7; CDR3nt: TGTGCCAGCAGCTTAGGTTCGGCCTCCTACGAGCAGTACTTC; CDR3aa: CASSLGSASYEQYF
abundance: .; d_gene: .; v_gene: TRBV28; j_gene: TRBJ2-6; CDR3nt: TGTGCCAGCAGTTTTTGGTCGGTTCGGAAACTCTCTGGGGCCAACGTCCTGACTTTC; CDR3aa: CASSFWSVRKLSGANVLTF
abundance: few; d_gene: .; v_gene: TRBV12-3/TRBV12-4; j_gene: TRBJ2-7; CDR3nt: TGTGCCAGCAGTTTTGGTAGCGGACAGGCAAGCTCCTACGAGCAGTACTTC; CDR3aa: CASSFGSGQASSYEQYF
abundance: many; d_gene: .; v_gene: TRBV25-1; j_gene: TRBJ2-1; CDR3nt: TGTGCCAGCAGTGAATCCCTGAGAACTCGGCAGTTCTTC; CDR3aa: CASSESLRTRQFF
abundance: many; d_gene: TRBD2; v_gene: TRBV7-2; j_gene: TRBJ2-7; CDR3nt: TGTGCCAGCAGCCGGGGAGGGTCCTACGAGCAGTACTTC; CDR3aa: CASSRGGSYEQYF
abundance: .; d_gene: .; v_gene: TRBV19; j_gene: TRBJ1-4; CDR3nt: TGTGCCAGTAGTATTGGGCAGGGTGAAGAAAAACTGTTTTTT; CDR3aa: CASSIGQGEEKLFF
abundance: many; d_gene: TRBD2; v_gene: TRBV7-3; j_gene: TRBJ2-7; CDR3nt: TGTGCCAGCAGCTTAGGGACTAGCTCCCCAGCCGATTACGAGCAGTACTTC; CDR3aa: CASSLGTSSPADYEQYF
abundance: .; d_gene: .; v_gene: TRBV7-9; j_gene: TRBJ2-1; CDR3nt: TGTGCCAGCAGCTTACAACAGGGTTTAAATGAGCAGTTCTTC; CDR3aa: CASSLQQGLNEQFF
abundance: few; d_gene: .; v_gene: TRBV20-1; j_gene: TRBJ2-4; CDR3nt: TGCAGTGCTAGAGATAGGCCCGGGACGCAGCTAGCCAAAAACATTCAGTACTTC; CDR3aa: CSARDRPGTQLAKNIQYF
abundance: many; d_gene: TRBD1; v_gene: TRBV7-2; j_gene: TRBJ1-3; CDR3nt: TGTGCCAGCAGCTTCACCAGGACAGGGGCCGGAAACACCATATATTTT; CDR3aa: CASSFTRTGAGNTIYF
abundance: many; d_gene: .; v_gene: TRBV4-2; j_gene: TRBJ1-5; CDR3nt: TGTGCCAGCAGCCAGGTCCCTAGCAATCAGCCCCAGCATTTT; CDR3aa: CASSQVPSNQPQHF
abundance: few; d_gene: .; v_gene: TRBV5-6; j_gene: TRBJ2-5; CDR3nt: TGTGCCAGCAGTCAGCTTGGGGGCGGGGGCGAGACCCAGTACTTC; CDR3aa: CASSQLGGGGETQYF
abundance: .; d_gene: .; v_gene: TRBV5-6; j_gene: TRBJ2-1; CDR3nt: TGTGCCAGCAGCTTGGGGGTAGGTTCTGAGCAGTTCTTC; CDR3aa: CASSLGVGSEQFF
abundance: many; d_gene: TRBD2; v_gene: TRBV18; j_gene: TRBJ2-1; CDR3nt: TGTGCCAGCTCACCACTACCTAGCGGGGGTTACAATGAGCAGTTCTTC; CDR3aa: CASSPLPSGGYNEQFF
abundance: few; d_gene: TRBD1; v_gene: TRBV12-3/TRBV12-4; j_gene: TRBJ1-1; CDR3nt: TGTGCCAGCAGATACAGGGGAATGAACACTGAAGCTTTCTTT; CDR3aa: CASRYRGMNTEAFF
abundance: few; d_gene: .; v_gene: TRBV12-3/TRBV12-4; j_gene: TRBJ2-3; CDR3nt: TGTGCCAGCAGTTTTCTGACAGATACGCAGTATTTT; CDR3aa: CASSFLTDTQYF
abundance: .; d_gene: .; v_gene: TRBV6-2/TRBV6-3; j_gene: TRBJ2-3; CDR3nt: TGTGCCAGCAGGACGGGGCAGGATACGCAGTATTTT; CDR3aa: CASRTGQDTQYF
abundance: many; d_gene: TRBD1; v_gene: TRBV7-9; j_gene: TRBJ1-6; CDR3nt: TGTGCCAGCAGCGCCCGACAGGGTAGCTATAATTCACCCCTCCACTTT; CDR3aa: CASSARQGSYNSPLHF
abundance: .; d_gene: .; v_gene: TRBV12-3/TRBV12-4; j_gene: TRBJ1-5; CDR3nt: TGTGCCAGCAGTTTAAGGCCAGAGTATAGCAATCAGCCCCAGCATTTT; CDR3aa: CASSLRPEYSNQPQHF
abundance: .; d_gene: TRBD1; v_gene: TRBV6-2/TRBV6-3; j_gene: TRBJ2-7; CDR3nt: TGTGCCAGCAGGTACCACAGGGGGCGGAACGAGCAGTACTTC; CDR3aa: CASRYHRGRNEQYF
abundance: .; d_gene: TRBD1; v_gene: TRBV6-1; j_gene: TRBJ2-5; CDR3nt: TGTGCCAGCAGTGCGGGACGGGACAGAGCTAAAGAGACCCAGTACTTC; CDR3aa: CASSAGRDRAKETQYF
abundance: .; d_gene: TRBD2; v_gene: TRBV20-1; j_gene: TRBJ2-1; CDR3nt: TGCAGTGCTAGTAACAGCGGGAGTCCCTACAATGAGCAGTTCTTC; CDR3aa: CSASNSGSPYNEQFF
abundance: .; d_gene: .; v_gene: TRBV7-2; j_gene: TRBJ2-7; CDR3nt: TGTGCCAGCAGCCCGGGGGACAGAGCCTACGAGCAGTACTTC; CDR3aa: CASSPGDRAYEQYF
abundance: few; d_gene: .; v_gene: TRBV27; j_gene: TRBJ1-1; CDR3nt: TGTGCCAGCAGTAAGTGGGGCGGCACTGAAGCTTTCTTT; CDR3aa: CASSKWGGTEAFF
abundance: many; d_gene: TRBD2; v_gene: TRBV7-2; j_gene: TRBJ2-1; CDR3nt: TGTGCCAGCAGCTCAGGAAGAGGACTAGCGGATATGAGCTCCTACAATGAGCAGTTCTTC; CDR3aa: CASSSGRGLADMSSYNEQFF
abundance: many; d_gene: .; v_gene: TRBV7-2; j_gene: TRBJ1-5; CDR3nt: TGTGCCAGCAGCTTAGGAAACTACAATCAGCCCCAGCATTTT; CDR3aa: CASSLGNYNQPQHF
abundance: .; d_gene: .; v_gene: TRBV19; j_gene: TRBJ2-5; CDR3nt: TGTGCCAGTCGAGGACGGGTCCAAGAGACCCAGTACTTC; CDR3aa: CASRGRVQETQYF
abundance: many; d_gene: .; v_gene: TRBV3-1; j_gene: TRBJ2-2; CDR3nt: TGTGCCAGCATTGACGGAGGTCGGACCGGGGAGCTGTTTTTT; CDR3aa: CASIDGGRTGELFF
abundance: .; d_gene: .; v_gene: TRBV27; j_gene: TRBJ1-2; CDR3nt: TGTGCCAGCAGTAGACAGAGCTCTAACTATGGCTACACCTTC; CDR3aa: CASSRQSSNYGYTF
abundance: .; d_gene: TRBD1; v_gene: TRBV2; j_gene: TRBJ2-4; CDR3nt: TGTGCCAGCAGTGGTTTTGGGACAGGGGCCAAAAACATTCAGTACTTC; CDR3aa: CASSGFGTGAKNIQYF
abundance: few; d_gene: .; v_gene: TRBV20-1; j_gene: TRBJ1-5; CDR3nt: TGCAGTGCTAGACTAACAGGGACCAATCAGCCCCAGCATTTT; CDR3aa: CSARLTGTNQPQHF
abundance: .; d_gene: .; v_gene: TRBV2; j_gene: TRBJ2-7; CDR3nt: TGTGCCAGCAAACAGGAATACGAGCAGTACTTC; CDR3aa: CASKQEYEQYF
abundance: .; d_gene: TRBD1; v_gene: TRBV25-1; j_gene: TRBJ1-5; CDR3nt: TGTGCCAGCAGTGAATCCGGGACAGGGGGTTTTATGGGCAATCAGCCCCAGCATTTT; CDR3aa: CASSESGTGGFMGNQPQHF